What follows are 24 T cell receptor beta chains derived from one specimen sequenced in a study of blood T cell repertoires in COVID-19. Only in-frame clones appear in the TCRdb table, and some are missing; sequencing was by immunoSEQ multiplex PCR. The data contain roughly 200,000 clones, 75% to 90% of them singletons. The material sequenced was PBMCs or T cells enriched from blood (not recorded which). Receptors were obtained from a man aged 40-50 years who had recovered from COVID-19.

The chain links TRBV18 to TRBJ1-1; D uncertain. V was cut by 2 bases and J by 0 bases, with 19 bases left in between. This CDR3 region has 18 residues. Germline-derived CDR1 and CDR2 are KGHSH and LQKENI. The CDR3 DNA reads TGTGCCAGCTCACCAATTAAAAGGGAGCCGTGGATGAACACTGAAGCTTTCTTT. It specifies CASSPIKREPWMNTEAFF.

DNA of the CDR3: TGTGCCAGCAGTTGGGGGGGGCCTGAAAAACTGTTTTTT. It translates to CASSWGGPEKLFF. V is TRBV27 and J is TRBJ1-4; TRBD1 might be the D (6 bases). Germline V lookup: CDR1 MNHEY, CDR2 SMNVEV (reference sequence). Trimming stripped 4 bases from V and 7 bases from J, with 10 bases between. The CDR3 covers 13 residues.

J is TRBJ1-1 and V is TRBV5-1, with D hard to call. The CDR3 is made up of 14 amino acids. Per the germline V gene, CDR1 is SGHRS and CDR2 is YFSETQ. V was cut by 4 bases and J by 4 bases, with 14 bases left in between. The CDR3 protein is CASSPAGSGTEAFF. The CDR3 bases are TGCGCCAGCAGCCCGGCTGGTAGCGGCACTGAAGCTTTCTTT.

The J gene is TRBJ2-7, the V gene TRBV27, with TRBD1 identical over 7 bases. The germline V gene has CDR1 MNHEY and CDR2 SMNVEV (reference sequence). With V trimmed by 1 base and J by 2 bases, 8 bases remained unmatched. The CDR3 length is 16 residues. Here the CDR3 DNA reads TGTGCCAGCAGTTTATATGGGACAGCGCCCACCTACGAGCAGTACTTC. It specifies CASSLYGTAPTYEQYF.

J is TRBJ2-1 and V is TRBV5-1; TRBD2 is a possible D gene (6 bases). Trimming removed 3 bases at V and 5 bases at J, with 9 bases between. The CDR3 runs to 13 residues. Germline V CDR1 and CDR2: SGHRS, YFSETQ. The CDR3 protein is CASSWGRNNEQFF. DNA for the CDR3: TGCGCCAGCAGCTGGGGGAGGAACAATGAGCAGTTCTTC.

This clone was counted a single time. The V call is TRBV4-1, the J call TRBJ1-5; possibly TRBD1 for D (5 bases). The CDR3 is made up of 16 amino acids. The V gene's germline CDR1 is MGHRA and CDR2 YSYEKL. Trimming removed 2 bases at V and 10 bases at J, with 21 bases between. The CDR3 here is CASSQKALGGTDPQHF. The DNA of the CDR3 is TGCGCCAGCAGCCAAAAAGCCCTGGGGGGTACTGACCCCCAGCATTTT.

The rearrangement joins TRBV5-1 to TRBJ1-6, with a possible D match to TRBD1 (5 bases). Germline V gene sequence: CDR1 SGHRS, CDR2 YFSETQ. The CDR3 spans 14 residues. V was trimmed by 4 bases and J by 5 bases, leaving 10 bases between them. Here the CDR3 reads CASSIDSHNSPLHF. The CDR3 nucleotides are TGCGCCAGCAGCATTGACAGCCATAATTCACCCCTCCACTTT.

This rearrangement joins TRBV5-1 to TRBJ2-1; 9 bases match TRBD1. In germline, CDR1 is SGHRS, CDR2 YFSETQ. The CDR3 spans 16 residues. The junction had 13 bases not matched to a gene; V was cut back by 8 bases and J by 4 bases. The CDR3, as DNA: TGCGCCAGTATTGGAGATAGGACAGGGGTGTACAATGAGCAGTTCTTC. Encoded protein: CASIGDRTGVYNEQFF.

This sequence joins TRBV7-8 and TRBJ2-7; D may be TRBD2 (5 bases). This CDR3 region has 14 residues. V shed 0 bases and J shed 0 bases, with 6 bases lying between them. Germline V gives CDR1 SGHVS, CDR2 FQNEAQ. The CDR3 is CASSLAGSSYEQYF. The CDR3, as DNA: TGTGCCAGCAGCTTAGCGGGGAGCTCCTACGAGCAGTACTTC.

The chain carries TRBV19 and TRBJ1-1; D may be TRBD1 (6 bases). Per the germline V gene, CDR1 is LNHDA and CDR2 is SQIVND (reference sequence). Trimming removed 3 bases at V and 5 bases at J, with 13 bases between. The CDR3 totals 14 residues. CDR3 amino acids: CASSMGTLSTEAFF. CDR3 DNA sequence: TGTGCCAGTAGTATGGGGACATTATCGACTGAAGCTTTCTTT.

The chain carries TRBV19 and TRBJ2-7; 9 nucleotides align to TRBD1. With 5 bases clipped from V and 9 bases from J, the junction kept 20 bases outside the gene matches. The CDR3 extends over 17 amino acids. Germline-derived CDR1 and CDR2 are LNHDA and SQIVND (reference sequence). CDR3 nucleotides: TGTGCCAGTAGTTCCAACTGGGGGACAGGGAAGGGTTCGGGGCAGTACTTC. Translated: CASSSNWGTGKGSGQYF. The variable domain in full, with the rest retrieved from reference TRBV19 and TRBJ2-7, is DGGITQSPKYLFRKEGQNVTLSCEQNLNHDAMYWYRQDPGQGLRLIYYSQIVNDFQKGDIAEGYSVSREKKESFPLTVTSAQKNPTAFYLCASSSNWGTGKGSGQYFGPGTRLTVT.

This clone was seen repeatedly, ten times or more. V usage is TRBV7-9 and J usage is TRBJ1-3; D is unresolved. The V end was cut by 6 bases, the J end by 0 bases, with 6 bases between. The CDR3 sequence is 13 residues long. Looked up from germline, CDR1 is SEHNR and CDR2 is FQNEAQ (reference sequence). CDR3 amino acids: CASRLFSGNTIYF. The CDR3 nucleotides read TGTGCCAGCAGACTCTTCTCTGGAAACACCATATATTTT.

DNA for the CDR3: TGTGCCAGTAGTATAGTGGGGGGGACAACAGATACGCAGTATTTT. This codes for CASSIVGGTTDTQYF. This chain uses TRBV19 with TRBJ2-3; D might be TRBD2 (7 bases). The CDR3 contains 15 residues. Trimming took 1 base from V and 3 from J, leaving 11 bases between them. Germline assignment: CDR1 LNHDA and CDR2 SQIVND (reference sequence).

The V gene is TRBV19, the J gene TRBJ2-7, with D possibly matching TRBD2 (7 bases). The length of the CDR3 is 14 residues. V was shortened by 4 bases and J by 5 bases, with 15 bases between the two germline ends. Germline assignment: CDR1 LNHDA and CDR2 SQIVND (reference sequence). Here the CDR3 DNA reads TGTGCCAGTAGTACTGGGGGGGCGGGTCACGAGCAGTACTTC. Amino acid sequence: CASSTGGAGHEQYF.

The gene calls are TRBV6-5 and TRBJ1-5; D might be TRBD1 (6 bases). CDR3 length equals 15 residues. The V gene lost 5 bases and the J gene lost 4 bases, with 15 bases spanning the gap. Germline CDR1 is MNHEY and CDR2 is SVGAGI. CDR3 coding DNA: TGTGCCAGCAGTAGTAAAGGGGGTATGAATCAGCCCCAGCATTTT. It codes for CASSSKGGMNQPQHF.

The chain uses TRBV6-5 and TRBJ2-7, with D hard to call. Between the trimmed V and J ends, which lost 5 bases and 3 bases, there was a span of 2 bases. The CDR3 length is 10 residues. CDR1 is MNHEY, CDR2 SVGAGI, per germline. The CDR3 DNA sequence: TGTGCCAGCAGTCACTACGAGCAGTACTTC. Amino acid sequence: CASSHYEQYF.

V gene TRBV6-6 combines with J gene TRBJ2-5; a possible D gene is TRBD1 (5 bases). Germline-derived CDR1 and CDR2 are MNHNY and SVGAGI (reference sequence). V gave up 10 bases and J gave up 4 bases, with 16 bases separating them. The CDR3 runs to 13 residues. CDR3 amino acids: CATSNNQGETQYF. CDR3 nucleotide sequence: TGTGCCACCAGCAACAATCAGGGAGAGACCCAGTACTTC.

This clone was observed a handful of times. Other DNA sequences of this sample code for an identical CDR3. The chain carries TRBV3-1 (or the pseudogene TRBV3-2) and TRBJ1-1; weak D call: TRBD1 (5 bases). This CDR3 spans 14 amino acids. The germline V gene encodes CDR1 LGHDT and CDR2 YNNKEL (reference sequence). Deletions cut 1 base from V and 2 bases from J, with 8 bases between. CDR3: CASSQVQGNTEAFF. Here the CDR3 DNA reads TGTGCCAGCAGCCAAGTTCAGGGAAACACTGAAGCTTTCTTT.

V and J are TRBV24-1 and TRBJ1-1, with 8 bases fitting TRBD1. With V trimmed by 6 bases and J by 0 bases, 8 bases remained unmatched. This CDR3 has 16 residues. CDR1 is KGHDR and CDR2 is SFDVKD in the germline V gene. CDR3 in amino acids: CATSRGQGALNTEAFF. CDR3 bases: TGTGCCACCAGTCGAGGGCAGGGGGCCCTGAACACTGAAGCTTTCTTT.

J is TRBJ1-1 and V is TRBV19; the D is unclear. CDR1 is LNHDA and CDR2 is SQIVND in the germline V gene (reference sequence). V was shortened by 3 bases and J by 5 bases, with 7 bases between the two germline ends. The CDR3 contains 12 residues. CDR3 loop: CASSIFATEAFF. The CDR3 DNA follows: TGTGCCAGTAGTATTTTCGCGACTGAAGCTTTCTTT.

This clone was observed a single time. The rearrangement joins TRBV6-1 to TRBJ2-7; TRBD2 might be the D (5 bases). The germline V and J ends were trimmed by 3 bases and 0 bases, with 9 bases remaining between them. Germline V gene data show CDR1 as MNHNS and CDR2 as SASEGT. The CDR3 spans 14 residues. The CDR3 sequence is CASSERASSYEQYF. CDR3 coding DNA: TGTGCCAGCAGTGAGCGGGCAAGCTCCTACGAGCAGTACTTC.

The genes are TRBV5-1 and TRBJ2-2, with D possibly being TRBD2 (6 bases). The V end was cut by 0 bases, the J end by 5 bases, with 14 bases between. This CDR3 has 16 residues. Germline CDR1 SGHRS, CDR2 YFSETQ. CDR3 residues: CASSLVVGAGTGELFF. The CDR3 DNA follows: TGCGCCAGCAGCTTGGTCGTGGGCGCGGGGACCGGGGAGCTGTTTTTT.

The chain combines TRBV15 with TRBJ2-6, with 7 bases aligning to TRBD2. CDR3 length: 14 amino acids. The germline V gene has CDR1 LNHNV and CDR2 YYDKDF (reference sequence). The V and J ends lost 5 bases and 2 bases, in that order; junction bases with no gene match: 0. The CDR3 loop is CATSGGAGANVLTF. The DNA for the CDR3 is TGTGCCACCAGCGGGGGGGCTGGGGCCAACGTCCTGACTTTC.

As DNA, the CDR3 is TGTGCCAGCATTTCACTAGAAGGAGCCGTAGATACGCAGTATTTT. Amino acids: CASISLEGAVDTQYF. The rearrangement links TRBV6-5 to TRBJ2-3, with D possibly matching TRBD2 (5 bases). Germline CDR1 is MNHEY and CDR2 is SVGAGI. This CDR3 is built from 15 residues. The V and J ends lost 7 bases and 5 bases respectively, with 19 bases between them.